This T cell receptor (beta chain) appears in the sequencing data of a study of cytomegalovirus exposure and HLA in healthy donors. PCR primers comprised 60 Vbeta and 13 Jbeta primers. Using immunoSEQ multiplex PCR, the repertoire was profiled, and TCRdb retains in-frame clones only, with some absent. The repertoire holds about 200,000 clones, around 81% seen once, with 1.5% to 2% in the top ten. J lost 2 bases, V lost 5 bases, and 7 bases had no gene match. Germline-derived CDR1 and CDR2 are SGHVS and FQNEAQ. The CDR3 extends over 15 amino acids. The material sequenced was PBMCs. The rearrangement uses TRBV7-8 and TRBJ2-3, with 7 bases lining up with TRBD1. The clonotype originates from a man in his late teens or twenties in good health and CMV-seronegative. Here the CDR3 reads CASSPTGQTTDTQYF. As DNA, the CDR3 is TGTGCCAGCAGCCCAACGGGACAGACCACAGATACGCAGTATTTT.